A single sample is the source of the 25 T cell receptor beta chains below, sequenced in a study of CD8 T cells in ankylosing spondylitis. TCRdb re-called the 5' RACE reads through MiXCR, storing one row per CDR3 protein. The sample includes some 840,000 distinct CDR3 sequences, about 12% of them seen just once. Whole-study findings and limits: One TCR beta motif, made up of eight highly homologous variants, appeared characteristic of ankylosing spondylitis blood.

Their recognized antigens are unknown. The material sequenced was blood, either unsorted or a sorted T cell fraction (not recorded which). These receptors were collected from a male donor with ankylosing spondylitis.

The rearrangement uses TRBV5-1 and TRBJ1-4, with D possibly being TRBD1 (5 bases). V was cut by 2 bases and J by 2 bases, with 16 bases left in between. The CDR3 has 17 amino acids. Per the germline V gene, CDR1 is SGHRS and CDR2 is YFSETQ. The CDR3 sequence is CASSFGTAGGTNEKLFF. The CDR3 nucleotides read TGCGCCAGCAGCTTTGGAACAGCGGGGGGTACTAATGAAAAACTGTTTTTT.

V gene TRBV30 combines with J gene TRBJ1-4; D perhaps matches TRBD1 (5 bases). The germline V gene has CDR1 GTSNPN and CDR2 SVGIG (reference sequence). V was clipped by 6 bases and J by 5 bases, with 16 bases between them. CDR3 length equals 14 residues. CDR3 in amino acids: CACYTGRANEKLFF. The DNA of the CDR3 is TGTGCCTGTTATACGGGACGGGCGAATGAAAAACTGTTTTTT.

This clonotype was detected ten times or more. The V gene is TRBV6-6, the J gene TRBJ1-5; no firm D call. This CDR3 contains 13 residues. The V end was cut by 6 bases, the J end by 7 bases, with 13 bases between. Germline V gene data show CDR1 as MNHNY and CDR2 as SVGAGI (reference sequence). The chain's CDR3 is CASRNHRQQPQHF. The CDR3, as DNA: TGTGCCAGCAGGAACCATAGACAACAGCCCCAGCATTTT.

This clonotype was seen at least ten times. The genes are TRBV29-1 and TRBJ1-1, with no clear D. V lost 4 bases to trimming and J lost 0 bases, with 9 bases between them. Per germline, CDR1 SQVTM and CDR2 ANQGSEA. This CDR3 comprises 13 residues. CDR3: CSVAMLMNTEAFF. CDR3 bases: TGCAGCGTTGCCATGCTAATGAACACTGAAGCTTTCTTT.

Of note for this clonotype: This may arise from a read error, as a much more abundant clone is one base away. The CDR3 DNA is TGTGCCAGCAGCTTAGTCGGGACAGCTAATGAAAAACTGTTTTTT. Residues: CASSLVGTANEKLFF. The chain uses TRBV7-2 and TRBJ1-4; 7 nucleotides match TRBD1. The CDR3 totals 15 residues. Germline V gene sequence: CDR1 SGHTA, CDR2 FQGNSA. The ends lost 1 base at V and 3 bases at J; junction bases unmatched: 2.

The chain joins TRBV7-8 to TRBJ2-2, with D tentatively TRBD1 (6 bases). The CDR3 contains 15 residues. Trimming cost V 5 bases and J 0 bases, with 10 bases left between them. The germline V gene has CDR1 SGHVS and CDR2 FQNEAQ. In DNA, the CDR3 is TGTGCCAGCAGCGGGTGGACAGCGAACACCGGGGAGCTGTTTTTT. Its protein is CASSGWTANTGELFF.

V usage is TRBV15 and J usage is TRBJ2-3; D is undetermined. The CDR3 has 14 amino acids. V was pared by 0 bases and J by 6 bases, with 10 bases between. CDR1 is LNHNV, CDR2 YYDKDF, per germline (reference sequence). Here the CDR3 DNA reads TGTGCCACCAGCAGAGATCCCAGTGCCGATACGCAGTATTTT. Protein product: CATSRDPSADTQYF.

The chain joins TRBV7-9 to TRBJ2-4; tentative D call: TRBD1 (6 bases). The CDR3 covers 15 residues. Germline loops: CDR1 SEHNR, CDR2 FQNEAQ (reference sequence). Trimming removed 5 bases from V and 6 bases from J, with 17 bases in between. CDR3 bases: TGTGCCAGCAGCGCCCAGGGGCCTGCTGGAAACATTCAGTACTTC. Translation gives CASSAQGPAGNIQYF.

The chain carries TRBV7-9 and TRBJ2-7; D remains ambiguous. Germline-derived CDR1 and CDR2 are SEHNR and FQNEAQ (reference sequence). The length of the CDR3 is 12 residues. Trimming pared 2 bases from V and 4 bases from J, leaving 6 bases between. CDR3: CASSLLIYEQYF. The DNA of the CDR3 is TGTGCCAGCAGCTTATTAATTTACGAGCAGTACTTC.

This clonotype has a handful of counts. V gene TRBV5-5 combines with J gene TRBJ2-1; D is uncertain. V lost 0 bases to trimming and J lost 8 bases, with 6 bases between them. The CDR3 totals 12 residues. Germline V gene lookup returns CDR1 SGHKS and CDR2 YYEKEE (reference sequence). CDR3 sequence: CASSLGSDEQFF. The CDR3 nucleotides are TGTGCCAGCAGCTTGGGATCGGATGAGCAGTTCTTC. Complete variable domain (other parts from reference TRBV5-5 and TRBJ2-1): DAGVTQSPTHLIKTRGQQVTLRCSPISGHKSVSWYQQVLGQGPQFIFQYYEKEERGRGNFPDRFSARQFPNYSSELNVNALLLGDSALYLCASSLGSDEQFFGPGTRLTVL.

This chain connects TRBV7-2 to TRBJ1-2, with 8 bases lining up with TRBD1. CDR1 is SGHTA and CDR2 is FQGNSA in the germline V gene. The V segment lost 6 bases and the J segment 6 bases; nucleotides outside the gene matches: 6. The CDR3 is 13 amino acids. CDR3 in DNA: TGTGCCAGCAGGCCGACAGGGGTTAATGGCTACACCTTC. It is translated as CASRPTGVNGYTF.

The V gene is TRBV4-2, the J gene TRBJ2-2; TRBD1 agrees at 7 bases. Germline CDR1 LGHNA, CDR2 YNFKEQ. V lost 3 bases to trimming and J lost 1 base; unmatched junction nucleotides: 5. CDR3 length: 16 residues. For the CDR3, the DNA is TGTGCCAGCAGCCATGGAGACAGGGAGAACACCGGGGAGCTGTTTTTT. Residues: CASSHGDRENTGELFF.

The table lists this clonotype with a few counts. The chain employs TRBV7-2 and TRBJ1-2; perhaps TRBD1 as D (5 bases). From germline, CDR1 is SGHTA and CDR2 FQGNSA. The CDR3 is made up of 16 amino acids. V lost 0 bases, J lost 4 bases, and 15 bases lay in between. This CDR3 reads CASSLAWGPNSYGYTF. The CDR3 region has the DNA TGTGCCAGCAGCTTAGCATGGGGACCCAATTCCTATGGCTACACCTTC.

This clonotype was seen only a few times. This chain uses TRBV5-1 with TRBJ1-2, with 7 bases that match TRBD1. This CDR3 is built from 14 residues. Trimming took 4 bases from V and 8 from J; bases not matched to a gene: 11. In germline, CDR1 is SGHRS, CDR2 YFSETQ. The CDR3 region has the DNA TGCGCCAGCAGCGCCGACAGGGAGCACTGGGGCTACACCTTC. Protein sequence: CASSADREHWGYTF.

The gene calls are TRBV2 and TRBJ2-7, with D unclear. Deletions cut 4 bases from V and 8 bases from J, with 12 bases between. This CDR3 comprises 12 residues. CDR1 and CDR2 (germline): SNHLY, FYNNEI. CDR3 protein: CASSGESGQQYF. The CDR3 region has the DNA TGTGCCAGCAGTGGCGAGTCAGGCCAGCAGTACTTC.

This sequence joins TRBV7-2 and TRBJ2-2; 9 bases match TRBD1. The V segment lost 10 bases and the J segment 5 bases; nucleotides outside the gene matches: 8. The CDR3 is 14 residues long. The V gene's germline CDR1 is SGHTA and CDR2 FQGNSA. CDR3 sequence (DNA): TGTGCCACGGCGGGGACAGGGCGGACCGGGGAGCTGTTTTTT. It codes for CATAGTGRTGELFF.

The chain employs TRBV11-2 and TRBJ2-5; the D is unclear. The CDR3 contains 12 residues. Germline lookup yields CDR1 SGHAT and CDR2 FQNNGV. Deletions cut 2 bases from V and 7 bases from J, with 8 bases between. For the CDR3, the DNA is TGTGCCAGCAGCTTAATTAAGGGGACCCAGTACTTC. Translation gives CASSLIKGTQYF. Variable domain in full (rest from reference TRBV11-2 and TRBJ2-5): EAGVAQSPRYKIIEKRQSVAFWCNPISGHATLYWYQQILGQGPKLLIQFQNNGVVDDSQLPKDRFSAERLKGVDSTLKIQPAKLEDSAVYLCASSLIKGTQYFGPGTRLLVL.

This chain uses TRBV7-8 with TRBJ1-6; weak D call: TRBD1 (5 bases). Looked up from germline, CDR1 is SGHVS and CDR2 is FQNEAQ. CDR3 size: 17 residues. V was cut by 5 bases and J by 7 bases, with 21 bases left in between. Here the CDR3 DNA reads TGTGCCAGCAGCGGCAGTCGGGTCCCTGGGACCAATTCACCCCTCCACTTT. Translation: CASSGSRVPGTNSPLHF. Drawing the rest from reference TRBV7-8 and TRBJ1-6, the complete variable domain is GAGVSQSPRYKVAKRGQDVALRCDPISGHVSLFWYQQALGQGPEFLTYFQNEAQLDKSGLPSDRFFAERPEGSVSTLKIQRTQQEDSAVYLCASSGSRVPGTNSPLHFGNGTRLTVT.

This clonotype was detected a few times. This rearrangement joins TRBV4-2 to TRBJ1-3, with D tentatively TRBD1 (6 bases). Germline CDR1 reads LGHNA; CDR2 reads YNFKEQ. The ends were cut back, 4 bases at V and 0 bases at J, with 10 bases in the middle. The length of the CDR3 is 15 residues. The CDR3 nucleotides read TGTGCCAGCAGCCTCCGGGACATCTCTGGAAACACCATATATTTT. Translating it yields CASSLRDISGNTIYF.

To note about this clonotype: This may come from a read error, since a much larger clone is one base off. V and J are TRBV29-1 and TRBJ2-1; D is undetermined. Germline loops: CDR1 SQVTM, CDR2 ANQGSEA. This CDR3 region has 11 residues. Written as DNA, the CDR3 is TGCAGCGCAGTAGGGTACGATGAGCGGTTCTTC. This sequence encodes CSAVGYDERFF.

This sequence joins TRBV18 and TRBJ2-7; no clear D. V dropped 5 bases and J dropped 7 bases, with 15 bases sitting between them. The CDR3 is 13 residues long. Germline CDR1 is KGHSH and CDR2 is LQKENI. Here the CDR3 reads CASSEYSLGEQYF. For the CDR3, the DNA is TGTGCCAGCTCAGAATATAGCCTCGGTGAGCAGTACTTC.

The chain has TRBV18 and TRBJ2-1, with 9 bases matching TRBD2. Germline V CDR1 and CDR2: KGHSH, LQKENI. CDR3 length equals 15 residues. The trim removed 5 bases at V and 6 bases at J, leaving 8 bases unmatched. Here the CDR3 DNA reads TGTGCCAGCTCAGTACCGGGACTAGCATCCAATGAGCAGTTCTTC. Translated, it gives CASSVPGLASNEQFF.

This clonotype has just a few counts. The chain has TRBV19 and TRBJ2-2; D perhaps matches TRBD2 (5 bases). The CDR3 consists of 16 residues. V lost 5 bases and J lost 6, with 19 bases in between. Germline values: CDR1 LNHDA, CDR2 SQIVND (reference sequence). The DNA of the CDR3 is TGTGCCAGTAGTGGACTCTTTAGAGGTGGCGCCGGGGAGCTGTTTTTT. It is translated as CASSGLFRGGAGELFF.

The genes are TRBV5-6 and TRBJ2-5, with 10 bases matching TRBD2. Germline assignment: CDR1 SGHDT and CDR2 YYEEEE. The length of the CDR3 is 14 residues. V lost 6 bases, J lost 5 bases, and 7 bases stayed unmatched. The CDR3 DNA is TGTGCCAGCATCCTAGCGGGAGTCGGTGAGACCCAGTACTTC. It encodes CASILAGVGETQYF.

The J gene is TRBJ1-1, the V gene TRBV6-2 or TRBV6-3, with D hard to call. V was shortened by 7 bases and J by 1 base, with 7 bases between the two germline ends. This CDR3 comprises 12 residues. The germline CDR1 and CDR2 sequences are MNHEY and SVGEGT. Here the CDR3 DNA reads TGTGCCAGCATATCATGGAACACTGAAGCTTTCTTT. The encoded protein is CASISWNTEAFF.